This T cell receptor beta chain was recorded in a study of radiotherapy plus CTLA-4 blockade in lung cancer (dated by TCRdb to the late 2010s). Notes on the research overall: Objective responses occurred in approximately 17% of enrolled patients, and roughly 30% achieved disease control.

A few counts support this clone. The specificity of this receptor is unknown. Base qualities are missing; no much larger clone stands one base away. Here is what the overall study found, with its caveats: After treatment with radiotherapy and ipilimumab, TCR clones that came from tumors expanded in the peripheral blood. Increased serum interferon-beta after radiation, together with early dynamic changes in blood T cell clones, were reported to be the strongest predictors of response.

Libraries were built with the immunoSEQ multiplex PCR assay. This is the immuneACCESS table as TCRdb keeps it, with only in-frame sequences that have V and J called. A part of the clones is gone; compared with another copy, unresolved V genes explain less than half, and the rest is unexplained. Across this sample there are about 38,000 clones, with about 80% seen only once. The ten top clones hold about 8.9% of the sample. The study evaluated CTLA-4 blockade (ipilimumab) given together with focal radiation therapy in patients who had chemo-refractory metastatic non-small-cell lung cancer. The germline V gene specifies SGHVS as CDR1 and FNYEAQ as CDR2. Relative to germline, V is 5 bases shorter and J is 4 bases shorter, with 3 bases between their ends. The CDR3 goes from the cysteine to the phenylalanine over 11 residues. The only DNA kept is the CDR3, 33 bases in frame from the first base.

Here the sequenced sample was peripheral blood, taken from a patient treated with radiotherapy plus ipilimumab. The sequence is built from TRBV7-6 and TRBJ1-3; no confident D gene assignment can be made. The clonotype originates from a human donor with non-small cell lung cancer who had stable disease on radiotherapy plus ipilimumab. The CDR3 region has the sequence CASSTGNTIYF. The nucleotides are TGTGCCAGCAGCACCGGAAACACCATATATTTT.